This T cell receptor (beta chain) was documented in a study of T cells in Graves' hyperthyroidism and ophthalmopathy. The investigators amplified TCR beta CDR3 regions from RNA transcripts. During a first-round RT-PCR of the TCR CDR3, the HTBI primer set was used. One entry per CDR3 protein, called by TCRdb with MiXCR from the multiplex PCR reads. Of approximately 300,000 distinct CDR3 sequences listed, 15% to 20% were seen once; the top ten hold approximately 60%. This CDR3 has 14 residues. Looked up from germline, CDR1 is SGHTA and CDR2 is FQGNSA. V lost 3 bases and J lost 1, with 6 bases in between. The authors obtained PBMCs from over 7.5 ml of fresh peripheral blood.

The sequence came from a woman aged 60-75 years with Graves' ophthalmopathy. The V and J genes are TRBV7-2 and TRBJ2-2, with unresolved D. Material for sequencing was blood. The CDR3 spells CASSFNWNTGELFF. The CDR3 DNA reads TGTGCCAGCAGCTTTAATTGGAACACCGGGGAGCTGTTTTTT.